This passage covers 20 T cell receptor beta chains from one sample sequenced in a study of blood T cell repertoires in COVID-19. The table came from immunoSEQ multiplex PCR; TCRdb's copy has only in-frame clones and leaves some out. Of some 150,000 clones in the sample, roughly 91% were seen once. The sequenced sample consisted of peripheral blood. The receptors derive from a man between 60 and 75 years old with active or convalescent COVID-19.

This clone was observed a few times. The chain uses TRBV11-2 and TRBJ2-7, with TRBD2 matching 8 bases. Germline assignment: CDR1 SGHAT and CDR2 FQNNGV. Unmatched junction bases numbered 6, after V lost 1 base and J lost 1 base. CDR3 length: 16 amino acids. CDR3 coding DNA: TGTGCCAGCAGCTTAGCGGTAGCGGGGAGGTCCTACGAGCAGTACTTC. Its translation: CASSLAVAGRSYEQYF.

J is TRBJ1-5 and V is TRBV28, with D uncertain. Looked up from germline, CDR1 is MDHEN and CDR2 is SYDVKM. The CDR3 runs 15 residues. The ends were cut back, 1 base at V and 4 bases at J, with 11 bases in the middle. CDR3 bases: TGTGCCAGCAGTTTATTATTGGGGAGGAATCAGCCCCAGCATTTT. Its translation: CASSLLLGRNQPQHF.

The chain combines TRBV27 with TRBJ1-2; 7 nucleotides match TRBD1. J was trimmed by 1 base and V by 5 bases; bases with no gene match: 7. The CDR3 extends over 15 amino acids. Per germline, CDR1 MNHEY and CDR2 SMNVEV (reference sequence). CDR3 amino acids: CASSLRQGNNYGYTF. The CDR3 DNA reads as TGTGCCAGCAGTCTTCGACAGGGAAATAACTATGGCTACACCTTC.

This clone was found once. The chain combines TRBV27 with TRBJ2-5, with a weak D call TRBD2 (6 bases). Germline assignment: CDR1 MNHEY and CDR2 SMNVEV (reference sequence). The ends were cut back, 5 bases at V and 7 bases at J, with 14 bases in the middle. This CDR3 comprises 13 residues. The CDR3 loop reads CASSPGTPVTQYF. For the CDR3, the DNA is TGTGCCAGCAGTCCCGGGACTCCAGTGACCCAGTACTTC.

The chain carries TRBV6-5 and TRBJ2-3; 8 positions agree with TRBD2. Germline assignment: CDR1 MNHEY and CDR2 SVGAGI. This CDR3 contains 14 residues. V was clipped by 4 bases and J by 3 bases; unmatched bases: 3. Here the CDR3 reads CASSLSSGTDTQYF. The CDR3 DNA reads TGTGCCAGCAGTTTGTCTAGCGGGACAGATACGCAGTATTTT.

The CDR3, as DNA: TGTGCCTGGAGTCACAGGGCACAGCCCCAGCATTTT. Protein: CAWSHRAQPQHF. The genes are TRBV30 and TRBJ1-5; maybe TRBD1 (6 bases). The ends were cut back, 2 bases at V and 7 bases at J, with 9 bases in the middle. CDR1 and CDR2 from the germline V gene are GTSNPN and SVGIG (reference sequence). The CDR3 runs to 12 residues.

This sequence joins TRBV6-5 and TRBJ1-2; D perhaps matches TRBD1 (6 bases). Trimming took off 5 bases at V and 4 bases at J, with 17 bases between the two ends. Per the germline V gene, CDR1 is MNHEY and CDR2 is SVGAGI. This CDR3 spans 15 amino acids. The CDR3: CASSLEGGSSYGYTF. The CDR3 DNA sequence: TGTGCCAGCAGTCTTGAAGGGGGATCGAGCTATGGCTACACCTTC.

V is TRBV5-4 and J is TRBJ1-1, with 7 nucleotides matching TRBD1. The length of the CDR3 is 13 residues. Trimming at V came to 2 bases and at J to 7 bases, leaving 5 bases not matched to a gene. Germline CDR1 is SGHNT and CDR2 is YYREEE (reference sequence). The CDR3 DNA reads TGTGCCAGCAGCTTAGGTCGGGACAGTGAAGCTTTCTTT. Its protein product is CASSLGRDSEAFF.

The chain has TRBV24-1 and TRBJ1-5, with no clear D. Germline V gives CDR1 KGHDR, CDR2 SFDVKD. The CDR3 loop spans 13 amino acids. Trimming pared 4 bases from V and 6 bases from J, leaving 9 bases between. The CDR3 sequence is CATSDRGVQPQHF. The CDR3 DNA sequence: TGTGCCACCAGTGACCGGGGAGTTCAGCCCCAGCATTTT.

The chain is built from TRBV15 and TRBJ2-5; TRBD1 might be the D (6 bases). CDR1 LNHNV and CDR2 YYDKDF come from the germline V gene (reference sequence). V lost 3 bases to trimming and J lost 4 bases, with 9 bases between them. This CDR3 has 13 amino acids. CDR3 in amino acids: CATSRGRGETQYF. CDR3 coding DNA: TGTGCCACCAGCAGGGGCAGGGGAGAGACCCAGTACTTC.

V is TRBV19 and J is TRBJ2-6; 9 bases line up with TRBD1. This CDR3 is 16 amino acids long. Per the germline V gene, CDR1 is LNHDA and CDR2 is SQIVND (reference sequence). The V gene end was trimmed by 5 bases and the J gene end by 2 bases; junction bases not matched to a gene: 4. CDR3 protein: CASSYRGQPGANVLTF. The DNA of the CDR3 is TGTGCCAGTAGTTACAGGGGGCAGCCTGGGGCCAACGTCCTGACTTTC.

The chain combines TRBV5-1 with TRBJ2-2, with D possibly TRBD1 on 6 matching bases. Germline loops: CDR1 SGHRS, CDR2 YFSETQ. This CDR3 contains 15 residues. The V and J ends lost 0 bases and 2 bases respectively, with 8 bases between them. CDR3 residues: CASSLADRNTGELFF. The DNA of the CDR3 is TGCGCCAGCAGCTTGGCGGACAGAAACACCGGGGAGCTGTTTTTT.

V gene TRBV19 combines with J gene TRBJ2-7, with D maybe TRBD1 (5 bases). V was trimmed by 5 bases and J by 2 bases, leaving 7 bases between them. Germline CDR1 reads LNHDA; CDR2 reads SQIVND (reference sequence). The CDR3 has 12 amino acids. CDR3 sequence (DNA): TGTGCCAGTAGTGACAGCCCCTACGAGCAGTACTTC. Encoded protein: CASSDSPYEQYF.

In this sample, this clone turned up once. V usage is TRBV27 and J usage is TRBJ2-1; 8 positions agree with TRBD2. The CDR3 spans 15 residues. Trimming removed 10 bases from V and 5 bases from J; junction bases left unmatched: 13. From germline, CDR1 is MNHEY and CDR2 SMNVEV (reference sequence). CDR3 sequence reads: CAIRSRGGRHNEQFF. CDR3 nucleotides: TGTGCCATAAGGAGCAGGGGCGGGAGGCACAATGAGCAGTTCTTC.

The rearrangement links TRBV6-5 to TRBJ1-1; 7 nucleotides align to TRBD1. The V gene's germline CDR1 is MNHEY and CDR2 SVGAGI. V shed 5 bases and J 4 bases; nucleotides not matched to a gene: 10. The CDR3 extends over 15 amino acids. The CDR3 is CASSTATGSTTEAFF. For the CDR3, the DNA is TGTGCCAGCAGTACAGCGACAGGGTCGACCACTGAAGCTTTCTTT.

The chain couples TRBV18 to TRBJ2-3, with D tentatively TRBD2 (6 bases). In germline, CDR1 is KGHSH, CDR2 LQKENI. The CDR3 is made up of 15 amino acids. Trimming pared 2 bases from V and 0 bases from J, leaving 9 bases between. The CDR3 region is CASSPMGTSTDTQYF. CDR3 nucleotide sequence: TGTGCCAGCTCACCAATGGGGACTAGCACAGATACGCAGTATTTT.

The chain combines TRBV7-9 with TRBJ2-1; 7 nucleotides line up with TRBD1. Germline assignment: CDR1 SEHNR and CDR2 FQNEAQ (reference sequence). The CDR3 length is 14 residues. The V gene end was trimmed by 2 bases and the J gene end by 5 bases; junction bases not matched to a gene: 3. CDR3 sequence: CASSLSTGDNEQFF. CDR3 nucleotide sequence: TGTGCCAGCAGCTTATCAACAGGGGACAATGAGCAGTTCTTC.

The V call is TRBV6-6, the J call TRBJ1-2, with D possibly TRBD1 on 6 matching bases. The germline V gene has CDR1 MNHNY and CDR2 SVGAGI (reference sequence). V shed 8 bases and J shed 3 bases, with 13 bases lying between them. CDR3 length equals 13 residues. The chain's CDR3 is CASLRGADYGYTF. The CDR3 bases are TGTGCCAGCCTCCGGGGGGCGGACTATGGCTACACCTTC.

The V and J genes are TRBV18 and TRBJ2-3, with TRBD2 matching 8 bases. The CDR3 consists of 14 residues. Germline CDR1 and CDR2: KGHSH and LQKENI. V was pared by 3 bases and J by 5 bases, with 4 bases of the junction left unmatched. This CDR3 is CASSPVAGGDTQYF. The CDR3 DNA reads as TGTGCCAGCTCACCTGTTGCGGGAGGAGATACGCAGTATTTT. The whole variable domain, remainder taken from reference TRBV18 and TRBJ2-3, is NAGVMQNPRHLVRRRGQEARLRCSPMKGHSHVYWYRQLPEEGLKFMVYLQKENIIDESGMPKERFSAEFPKEGPSILRIQQVVRGDSAAYFCASSPVAGGDTQYFGPGTRLTVL.

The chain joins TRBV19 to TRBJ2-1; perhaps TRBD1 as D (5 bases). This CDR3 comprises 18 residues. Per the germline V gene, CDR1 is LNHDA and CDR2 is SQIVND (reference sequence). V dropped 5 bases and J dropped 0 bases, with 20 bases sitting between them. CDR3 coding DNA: TGTGCCAGTAGTTCGAGGACAAGAGGCTTCAGCTCCTACAATGAGCAGTTCTTC. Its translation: CASSSRTRGFSSYNEQFF.